Below, 23 T cell receptor beta chains from the same sample are listed, as sequenced in a study of a mutant IDH1 vaccine in newly diagnosed glioma. Libraries were prepared by immunoSEQ multiplex PCR; TCRdb keeps only in-frame clonotypes and omits some of them. The sample has 65,000 to 70,000 clones; more than 70% are singletons. Time point here: baseline, week 1 (first vaccination visit). The sample's treatment: pre-vaccination baseline after standard-of-care therapy. Sample: peripheral blood mononuclear cells (PBMCs), taken from a glioma patient treated with radiotherapy, temozolomide or both. The receptors were gathered from a woman aged 18-29 years with glioma. Some clones in this sample may be carry-over from other donors' samples.

The chain links TRBV19 to TRBJ2-7, with D perhaps matching TRBD1 or TRBD2 (5 bases each). In germline, CDR1 is LNHDA, CDR2 SQIVND (reference sequence). V was cut by 10 bases and J by 2 bases, with 15 bases left in between. The CDR3 extends over 13 amino acids. Written as DNA, the CDR3 is TGTGCCACCAGCCGGGACGCTGCCTACGAGCAGTACTTC. As protein: CATSRDAAYEQYF.

The J gene is TRBJ1-1, the V gene TRBV10-1; 7 bases agree with TRBD1. This CDR3 has 15 residues. Germline V gene lookup returns CDR1 WNHNN and CDR2 SYGVQD (reference sequence). The junction had 5 bases not matched to a gene; V was cut back by 0 bases and J by 4 bases. The CDR3 spells CASSESGGPGTEAFF. CDR3 DNA sequence: TGCGCCAGCAGTGAGTCAGGGGGCCCGGGCACTGAAGCTTTCTTT.

In this sample, this clone turned up once. The junction does not match germline at one end; this may be a read error. The rearrangement links TRBV29-1 to TRBJ1-1, with D uncertain. CDR3 length: 13 residues. The germline CDR1 and CDR2 sequences are SQVTM and ANQGSEA. The CDR3 spells CSVDRAMNTGAFF. The CDR3 DNA follows: TGCAGCGTTGACAGAGCCATGAACACTGGAGCTTTCTTT.

The V gene is TRBV18, the J gene TRBJ1-3; no firm D call. Germline CDR1 KGHSH, CDR2 LQKENI. The CDR3 sequence is 14 residues long. Trimming removed 0 bases from V and 6 bases from J, with 9 bases in between. The CDR3: CASSPPGSPNTIYF. In DNA form, the CDR3 reads TGTGCCAGCTCACCACCGGGCTCCCCAAACACCATATATTTT.

In its sample, this clone was seen a few times. The gene calls are TRBV9 and TRBJ1-6, with no clear D. In germline, CDR1 is SGDLS, CDR2 YYNGEE. The V end lost 5 bases, the J end lost 0 bases, and 6 bases lay between the germline ends. The CDR3 totals 14 residues. CDR3 nucleotide sequence: TGTGCCAGCAGTCAAAGCTCCTATAATTCACCCCTCCACTTT. It is translated as CASSQSSYNSPLHF.

The chain carries TRBV5-1 and TRBJ2-1; 12 nucleotides agree with TRBD1. Germline V gene data show CDR1 as SGHRS and CDR2 as YFSETQ. The CDR3 has 16 residues. J lost 10 bases, V lost 4 bases, and 12 bases had no gene match. CDR3 amino acids: CASSAVPGQGAYEQFF. In nucleotides, the CDR3 is TGCGCCAGCAGCGCGGTCCCGGGACAGGGGGCGTACGAGCAGTTCTTC.

The CDR3 protein is CATSAGVPSYEQYF. In DNA form, the CDR3 reads TGTGCCACCAGCGCCGGCGTCCCGTCCTACGAGCAGTACTTC. J is TRBJ2-7 and V is TRBV15; D is ambiguous. The V end was cut by 5 bases, the J end by 1 base, with 12 bases between. Germline loops: CDR1 LNHNV, CDR2 YYDKDF (reference sequence). The CDR3 sequence is 14 residues long.

J is TRBJ1-1 and V is TRBV2; 8 bases agree with TRBD1. There are 14 residues in the CDR3. Per germline, CDR1 SNHLY and CDR2 FYNNEI. After removal of 6 bases from V and 2 bases from J, the junction contained 5 bases not matched to a gene. The CDR3 nucleotides read TGTGCCAGCAGGAGGACAGGGATCAACACTGAAGCTTTCTTT. Protein product: CASRRTGINTEAFF.

The rearrangement uses TRBV6-5 and TRBJ2-7, with D possibly called TRBD1 or TRBD2 (5 bases each). Trimming took 0 bases from V and 3 from J, leaving 12 bases between them. The CDR3 totals 15 residues. Germline CDR1 reads MNHEY; CDR2 reads SVGAGI. CDR3 DNA: TGTGCCAGCAGTTACTCAGGGATGGGGGTCTACGAGCAGTACTTC. This gives the protein CASSYSGMGVYEQYF.

This chain's CDR3 is CASSWGQETQYF. The CDR3 coding sequence is TGTGCCAGCAGCTGGGGGCAAGAGACCCAGTACTTC. This chain connects TRBV5-6 to TRBJ2-5, with D possibly called TRBD1 or TRBD2 (5 bases each). CDR1 is SGHDT, CDR2 YYEEEE, per germline. There are 12 residues in the CDR3. V lost 3 bases and J lost 2, with 5 bases in between. Full variable domain (missing parts from reference TRBV5-6 and TRBJ2-5): DAGVTQSPTHLIKTRGQQVTLRCSPKSGHDTVSWYQQALGQGPQFIFQYYEEEERQRGNFPDRFSGHQFPNYSSELNVNALLLGDSALYLCASSWGQETQYFGPGTRLLVL.

The chain employs TRBV14 and TRBJ1-2; D might be TRBD1 (5 bases). The CDR3 sequence is 13 residues long. Germline CDR1 and CDR2: SGHDN and FVKESK. Trimming took 4 bases from V and 5 from J, leaving 11 bases between them. The CDR3 reads CASSPGPNYGYTF. The DNA for the CDR3 is TGTGCCAGCAGCCCGGGACCGAATTATGGCTACACCTTC.

The V gene is TRBV2, the J gene TRBJ1-5; 7 bases are shared with TRBD1. V gave up 4 bases and J gave up 7 bases; unmatched junction bases: 13. CDR3 length: 16 residues. CDR1 is SNHLY and CDR2 is FYNNEI in the germline V gene. The CDR3 region is CASSVGPFGTDQPQHF. The CDR3 nucleotides are TGTGCCAGCAGTGTTGGGCCCTTCGGGACAGACCAGCCCCAGCATTTT.

CDR3: CASSQGKAGELFF. The CDR3 DNA reads as TGCGCCAGCAGCCAAGGCAAGGCCGGGGAGCTGTTTTTT. The chain joins TRBV4-3 to TRBJ2-2; D not certain. Germline values: CDR1 LGHNA, CDR2 YSLEER. Trimming removed 1 base at V and 6 bases at J, with 6 bases between. The CDR3 is 13 residues long.

This sequence joins TRBV4-3 and TRBJ1-2; perhaps TRBD1 as D (5 bases). There are 12 residues in the CDR3. The germline gives CDR1 LGHNA, CDR2 YSLEER. Trimming stripped 4 bases from V and 8 bases from J, with 11 bases between. The CDR3 nucleotides are TGCGCCAGCAGCCCAATGGGGGGGGGCTACACCTTC. Translated, it gives CASSPMGGGYTF.

The rearrangement links TRBV5-1 to TRBJ2-7, with a weak D call TRBD1 (7 bases). Germline assignment: CDR1 SGHRS and CDR2 YFSETQ. V was shortened by 2 bases and J by 6 bases, with 15 bases between the two germline ends. This CDR3 comprises 14 residues. In DNA, the CDR3 is TGCGCCAGCAGCTTAGGAGGGGGCGCGGGCGAGCAGTACTTC. Translating it yields CASSLGGGAGEQYF.

The V gene is TRBV7-9, the J gene TRBJ1-2; TRBD1 matches 7 bases. The CDR3 sequence is 13 residues long. Germline-derived CDR1 and CDR2 are SEHNR and FQNEAQ (reference sequence). After removal of 7 bases from V and 2 bases from J, the junction contained 4 bases not matched to a gene. CDR3 nucleotides: TGTGCCAGCACCAAACAGGGGAACTATGGCTACACCTTC. Translation: CASTKQGNYGYTF.

The chain is built from TRBV5-4 and TRBJ2-2; 9 positions match TRBD2. V lost 3 bases to trimming and J lost 7 bases; unmatched junction nucleotides: 10. The germline V gene encodes CDR1 SGHNT and CDR2 YYREEE (reference sequence). CDR3 length: 16 residues. The CDR3: CASSSGSGRTIGELFF. Here the CDR3 DNA reads TGTGCCAGCAGCTCCGGAAGCGGGAGGACTATCGGGGAGCTGTTTTTT.

The rearrangement joins TRBV5-1 to TRBJ2-3; D might be TRBD2 (5 bases). This CDR3 spans 15 amino acids. CDR1 and CDR2 (germline): SGHRS, YFSETQ. V dropped 0 bases and J dropped 4 bases, with 12 bases sitting between them. CDR3 in amino acids: CASSLAGSYADTQYF. The CDR3 DNA sequence: TGCGCCAGCAGCTTGGCGGGGTCCTACGCAGATACGCAGTATTTT.

This chain uses TRBV30 with TRBJ2-1; 10 positions match TRBD1. The J segment lost 7 bases and the V segment lost 2 bases, leaving 8 bases of the junction unmatched. The CDR3 extends over 15 amino acids. From germline, CDR1 is GTSNPN and CDR2 SVGIG (reference sequence). The CDR3 sequence: CAWSTGTGAGNEQFF. CDR3 bases: TGTGCCTGGAGTACCGGGACAGGGGCTGGGAATGAGCAGTTCTTC.

The chain joins TRBV7-2 to TRBJ2-7; 7 bases line up with TRBD1. Looked up from germline, CDR1 is SGHTA and CDR2 is FQGNSA. This CDR3 is 16 amino acids long. V gave up 5 bases and J gave up 1 base; unmatched junction bases: 11. The CDR3 region has the DNA TGTGCCAGCAGCCCTATGGGACAGATCCTTTCCTACGAGCAGTACTTC. Protein: CASSPMGQILSYEQYF. The entire variable domain, with the rest obtained from reference TRBV7-2 and TRBJ2-7, is as follows: GAGVSQSPSNKVTEKGKDVELRCDPISGHTALYWYRQSLGQGLEFLIYFQGNSAPDKSGLPSDRFSAERTGGSVSTLTIQRTQQEDSAVYLCASSPMGQILSYEQYFGPGTRLTVT.

This CDR3 reads CAWREDGYTF. The CDR3 DNA reads as TGTGCCTGGCGGGAAGATGGCTACACCTTC. The chain joins TRBV30 to TRBJ1-2; D uncertain. The CDR3 consists of 10 residues. Germline lookup yields CDR1 GTSNPN and CDR2 SVGIG (reference sequence). V lost 5 bases to trimming and J lost 6 bases, with 7 bases between them.

The rearrangement uses TRBV6-1 and TRBJ2-3; D remains unclear. Germline V gives CDR1 MNHNS, CDR2 SASEGT. V gave up 4 bases and J gave up 2 bases, with 16 bases separating them. This CDR3 has 16 amino acids. This chain's CDR3 is CASSARNSVNTDTQYF. The CDR3, as DNA: TGTGCCAGCAGTGCCCGGAACTCCGTAAACACAGATACGCAGTATTTT.

This chain uses TRBV23-1 with TRBJ2-7; the D call may be TRBD1 or TRBD2 (5 bases each). TRBV23-1 is assigned to the ORF class and has an uncertain function. This CDR3 is 13 amino acids long. The chain's CDR3 is CAPQEGRGYEQYF. In DNA, the CDR3 is TGCGCTCCACAGGAAGGGAGAGGGTACGAGCAGTACTTC.